This T cell receptor beta chain appears in the sequencing data of a study of vaccination effects on CD4 cells after COVID-19. Sequencing used immunoSEQ multiplex PCR; TCRdb keeps in-frame clones, though not all of them. The table records about 46,000 clones, 65% to 75% of them present only once. Concerning this clone: What it binds is unknown.

The CDR3 has 14 amino acids. From germline, CDR1 is KGHSH and CDR2 LQKENI. J lost 7 bases, V lost 6 bases, and 8 bases had no gene match. After less than 11 days in culture, the CD4+ T cells were isolated. By PCR, the person was confirmed to have had SARS-CoV-2 infection between March and December 2020. Either the mRNA-1273 or the BNT162b2 vaccine was given to participants as two doses. Specimen: CD4+ T cells from PBMCs cultured without peptide, collected after COVID-19 vaccination. The source is a human donor who had a prior SARS-CoV-2 infection. This chain connects TRBV18 to TRBJ1-1, with 10 positions matching TRBD1. CDR3 sequence reads: CASSRQGARIEAFF. Here the CDR3 DNA reads TGTGCCAGCTCGCGACAGGGGGCGAGGATTGAAGCTTTCTTT.